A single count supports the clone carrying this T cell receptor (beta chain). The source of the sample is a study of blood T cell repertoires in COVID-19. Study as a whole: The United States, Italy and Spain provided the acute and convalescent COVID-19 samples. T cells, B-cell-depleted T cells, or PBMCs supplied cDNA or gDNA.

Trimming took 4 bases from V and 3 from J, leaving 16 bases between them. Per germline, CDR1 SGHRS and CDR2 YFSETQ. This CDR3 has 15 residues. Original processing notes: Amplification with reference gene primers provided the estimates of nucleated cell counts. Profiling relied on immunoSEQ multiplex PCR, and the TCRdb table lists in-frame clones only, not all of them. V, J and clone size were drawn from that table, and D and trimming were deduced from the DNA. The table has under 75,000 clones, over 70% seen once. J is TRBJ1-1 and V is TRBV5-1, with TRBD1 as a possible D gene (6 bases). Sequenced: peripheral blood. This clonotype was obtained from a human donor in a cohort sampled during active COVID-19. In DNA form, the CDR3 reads TGCGCCAGCAGCGAGCGGGGGCTTGGGGACACTGAAGCTTTCTTT. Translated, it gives CASSERGLGDTEAFF.